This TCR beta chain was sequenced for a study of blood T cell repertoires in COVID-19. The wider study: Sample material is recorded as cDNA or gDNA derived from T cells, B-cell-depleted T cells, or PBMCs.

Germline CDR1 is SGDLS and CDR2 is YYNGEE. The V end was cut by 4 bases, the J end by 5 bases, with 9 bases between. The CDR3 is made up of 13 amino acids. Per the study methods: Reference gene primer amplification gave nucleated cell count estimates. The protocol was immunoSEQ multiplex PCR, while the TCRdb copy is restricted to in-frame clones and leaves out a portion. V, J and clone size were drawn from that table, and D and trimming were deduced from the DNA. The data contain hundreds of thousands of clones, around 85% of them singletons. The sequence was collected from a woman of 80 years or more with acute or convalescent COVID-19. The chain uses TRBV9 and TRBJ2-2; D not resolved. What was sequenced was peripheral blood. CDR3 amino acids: CASSPPLTGELFF. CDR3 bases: TGTGCCAGCAGCCCCCCCCTGACCGGGGAGCTGTTTTTT.